Described below is a single T cell receptor (beta chain) sequence and its context. This sample stems from a study of technical replicates of blood from a handful of donors. V shed 5 bases and J shed 1 base, with 9 bases lying between them. This CDR3 has 13 amino acids. The germline V gene has CDR1 SGHRS and CDR2 YFSETQ. Assay: immunoSEQ multiplex PCR; the TCRdb copy retains only in-frame clones and omits some. The sample contains about 95,000 clones, around 95% of which appear only once. V and J are TRBV5-1 and TRBJ1-1; D is possibly TRBD1 (5 bases). Sequences were obtained from T cells isolated from PBMCs. The sequence was obtained from a human donor in good health. The CDR3 loop is CASSITGNTEAFF. The CDR3 DNA is TGCGCCAGCAGTATAACAGGGAACACTGAAGCTTTCTTT.